The entry below gives a single T cell receptor beta chain sequence along with its context. TCRdb keeps only in-frame clones here, not all; method: immunoSEQ multiplex PCR. The sample holds around 51,000 clones; about 88% are singletons and the top ten take roughly 3.5%. The sample comes from a study of OX40 agonist ivuxolimab in advanced cancers. Study summary: The mean age was about 57 years, ranging from about 20 to 79, with about four fifths of participants male.

CDR3 length: 14 residues. V lost 10 bases and J lost 0, with 10 bases in between. Germline V gene data show CDR1 as MDHEN and CDR2 as SYDVKM. This TCR was sampled from an adult with an advanced solid tumor such as melanoma, head and neck, liver or kidney cancer. The chain carries TRBV28 and TRBJ1-6; no clear D gene. The input for sequencing was CD4+ or CD8+ T cells sorted from blood, taken in a trial of the OX40 agonist ivuxolimab. CDR3 nucleotide sequence: TGTGCCATCCCCGGGAGCTCCTATAATTCACCCCTCCACTTT. It codes for CAIPGSSYNSPLHF.